This TCR beta chain appears in the sequencing data of a study of radiotherapy plus CTLA-4 blockade in lung cancer. TCRdb keeps only in-frame clones here, not all; method: immunoSEQ multiplex PCR. The table includes more than 90,000 clones, about 86% detected once. This CDR3 comprises 15 residues. Germline values: CDR1 SGHRS, CDR2 YFSETQ. Trimming stripped 4 bases from V and 0 bases from J, with 10 bases between. The sequence was collected from a human donor with non-small cell lung cancer that progressed on radiotherapy plus ipilimumab. The sequences come from peripheral blood, collected from a patient treated with radiotherapy plus ipilimumab. The V and J genes are TRBV5-1 and TRBJ2-2, with a weak D call TRBD1 (5 bases). CDR3 nucleotides: TGCGCCAGCAGCCGGACAATTTCGAACACCGGGGAGCTGTTTTTT. This encodes CASSRTISNTGELFF.